This TCR beta chain is from a study of control samples from healthy donors and cancer patients. TCRdb's table, derived via immunoSEQ multiplex PCR, lists solely in-frame clones and lacks some. This repertoire shows some 120,000 clones, roughly 87% found once; its top ten account for less than 9.5%. This CDR3 region has 15 residues. Germline CDR1 and CDR2: LNHNV and YYDKDF (reference sequence). The J segment lost 4 bases and the V segment lost 0 bases, leaving 5 bases of the junction unmatched. The V and J genes are TRBV15 and TRBJ1-1, with 7 positions matching TRBD1. Sequenced sample: blood. The TCR originated in a man aged 40-55 years in good health. The CDR3 here is CATSRDRSGGTEAFF. The CDR3 bases are TGTGCCACCAGCAGAGATCGATCAGGGGGCACTGAAGCTTTCTTT.